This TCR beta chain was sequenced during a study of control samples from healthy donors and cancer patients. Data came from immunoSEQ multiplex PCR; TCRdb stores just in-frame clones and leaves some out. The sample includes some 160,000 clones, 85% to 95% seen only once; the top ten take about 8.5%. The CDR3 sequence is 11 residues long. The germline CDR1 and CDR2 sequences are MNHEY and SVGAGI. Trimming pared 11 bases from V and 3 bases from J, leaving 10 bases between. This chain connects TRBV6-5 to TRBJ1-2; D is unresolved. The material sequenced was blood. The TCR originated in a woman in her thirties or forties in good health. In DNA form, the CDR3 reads TGTGCCGCAGCTAGGGACTATGGCTACACCTTC. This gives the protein CAAARDYGYTF.